The following is a TCR beta chain sequence with its context. This sample also contains other DNA sequences that code for the same CDR3. These data come from a study of blood T cell repertoires in COVID-19. On the study more broadly: Acute and convalescent COVID-19 specimens originated in the United States, Italy and Spain. The analysed material was cDNA or gDNA that came from T cells, B-cell-depleted T cells, or PBMCs.

J lost 3 bases, V lost 4 bases, and 5 bases had no gene match. Germline V gene sequence: CDR1 KGHDR, CDR2 SFDVKD. The CDR3 extends over 15 amino acids. Method: immunoSEQ multiplex PCR; TCRdb's copy keeps in-frame clones and lacks some. The sample shows 300,000 to 400,000 clones, around 90% of them seen only once. This chain links TRBV24-1 with TRBJ1-1; 9 nucleotides line up with TRBD1. What was sequenced was peripheral blood. This TCR came from a woman between 18 and 30 years old who had recovered from COVID-19. The CDR3 DNA follows: TGTGCCACCAGTGACCCGGGACAGGGAGACACTGAAGCTTTCTTT. Translation gives CATSDPGQGDTEAFF.